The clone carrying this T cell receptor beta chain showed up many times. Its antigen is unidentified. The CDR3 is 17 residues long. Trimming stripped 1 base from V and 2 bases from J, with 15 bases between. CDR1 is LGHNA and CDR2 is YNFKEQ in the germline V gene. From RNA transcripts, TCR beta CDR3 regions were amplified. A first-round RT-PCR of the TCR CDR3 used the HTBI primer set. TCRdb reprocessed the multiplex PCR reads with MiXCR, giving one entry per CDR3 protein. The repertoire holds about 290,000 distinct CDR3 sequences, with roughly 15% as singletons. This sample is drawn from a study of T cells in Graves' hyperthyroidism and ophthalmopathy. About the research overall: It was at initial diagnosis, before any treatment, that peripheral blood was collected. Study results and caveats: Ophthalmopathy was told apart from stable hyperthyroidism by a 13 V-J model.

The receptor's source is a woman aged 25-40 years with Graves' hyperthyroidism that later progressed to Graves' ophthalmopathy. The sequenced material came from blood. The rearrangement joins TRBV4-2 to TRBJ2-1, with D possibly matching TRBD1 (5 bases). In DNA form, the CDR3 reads TGTGCCAGCAGCCAAGGGGGCGGTGAAGGGGCCTACAATGAGCAGTTCTTC. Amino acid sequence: CASSQGGGEGAYNEQFF.